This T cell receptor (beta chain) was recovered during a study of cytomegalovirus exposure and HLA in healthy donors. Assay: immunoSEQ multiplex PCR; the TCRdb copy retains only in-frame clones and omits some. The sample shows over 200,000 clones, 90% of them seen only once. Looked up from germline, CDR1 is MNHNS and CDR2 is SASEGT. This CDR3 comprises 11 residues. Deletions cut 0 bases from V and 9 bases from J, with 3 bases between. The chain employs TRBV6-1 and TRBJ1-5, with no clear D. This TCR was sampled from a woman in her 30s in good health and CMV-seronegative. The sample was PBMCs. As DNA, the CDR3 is TGTGCCAGCAGTGAAGCTCGGCCCCAGCATTTT. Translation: CASSEARPQHF.